The 11 T cell receptor beta chains listed next were all sequenced from one sample in a study of blood T cell repertoires in COVID-19. Assay: immunoSEQ multiplex PCR; the TCRdb copy retains only in-frame clones and omits some. The data show about 49,000 clones, with 85% to 95% seen just once and approximately 1% held by the top ten. The sequencing input was peripheral blood. The receptor set was obtained from a man aged 60 to 75 with COVID-19, enrolled during active disease.

This chain joins TRBV6-6 and TRBJ2-7, with D possibly matching TRBD2 (6 bases). Trimming removed 5 bases at V and 0 bases at J, with 17 bases between. CDR1 and CDR2 (germline): MNHNY, SVGAGI (reference sequence). CDR3 length: 16 residues. DNA of the CDR3: TGTGCCAGCAGTCCATCTACGACTAGGGGCTCCTACGAGCAGTACTTC. Translating gives CASSPSTTRGSYEQYF.

The chain recombines TRBV27 with TRBJ2-3; D not resolved. V was pared by 5 bases and J by 2 bases, with 14 bases between. CDR3 length: 15 residues. Germline V gives CDR1 MNHEY, CDR2 SMNVEV (reference sequence). CDR3 DNA: TGTGCCAGCAGTCCCCGCCAGGCAACCACAGATACGCAGTATTTT. Its translation is CASSPRQATTDTQYF.

V and J are TRBV3-1 (or the pseudogene TRBV3-2) and TRBJ2-2; weak D call: TRBD1 (6 bases). The CDR3 contains 18 residues. Germline CDR1 reads LGHDT; CDR2 reads YNNKEL (reference sequence). The V and J ends lost 2 bases and 0 bases respectively, with 16 bases between them. CDR3 sequence reads: CASSQRPPQGSNTGELFF. Written as DNA, the CDR3 is TGTGCCAGCAGCCAAAGACCCCCACAGGGTTCGAACACCGGGGAGCTGTTTTTT.

The chain recombines TRBV11-2 with TRBJ1-6, with 10 positions matching TRBD1. The CDR3 loop spans 16 amino acids. J was trimmed by 10 bases and V by 1 base; bases with no gene match: 7. Germline V gives CDR1 SGHAT, CDR2 FQNNGV. In DNA, the CDR3 is TGTGCCAGCAGCTTAGTTCGACAGGGGGCAAAATCACCCCTCCACTTT. Encoded protein: CASSLVRQGAKSPLHF.

The chain links TRBV30 to TRBJ1-5; tentatively, D is TRBD1 (5 bases). Germline assignment: CDR1 GTSNPN and CDR2 SVGIG (reference sequence). The V end lost 2 bases, the J end lost 3 bases, and 11 bases lay between the germline ends. CDR3 size: 14 residues. The CDR3 nucleotides read TGTGCCTGGAGTACAGGTCCGTTCAATCAGCCCCAGCATTTT. The encoded protein is CAWSTGPFNQPQHF.

The chain links TRBV7-9 to TRBJ2-2; TRBD1 matches 10 bases. The CDR3 has 16 residues. Germline CDR1 and CDR2: SEHNR and FQNEAQ (reference sequence). V shed 4 bases and J 4 bases; nucleotides not matched to a gene: 6. CDR3 in amino acids: CASSSTGGSTTGELFF. For the CDR3, the DNA is TGTGCCAGCAGCTCGACAGGGGGCTCGACCACCGGGGAGCTGTTTTTT.

The rearrangement uses TRBV3-1 (or the pseudogene TRBV3-2) and TRBJ2-7; 8 bases map to TRBD2. The V gene end was trimmed by 4 bases and the J gene end by 5 bases; junction bases not matched to a gene: 7. In germline, CDR1 is LGHDT, CDR2 YNNKEL (reference sequence). The CDR3 covers 14 residues. CDR3 protein: CASSPSGPPHEQYF. The DNA for the CDR3 is TGTGCCAGCAGCCCTAGCGGGCCCCCCCACGAGCAGTACTTC.

The J gene is TRBJ2-1, the V gene TRBV3-1 (or the pseudogene TRBV3-2); possibly TRBD2 for D (6 bases). Germline lookup yields CDR1 LGHDT and CDR2 YNNKEL (reference sequence). The CDR3 length is 12 residues. V was pared by 6 bases and J by 10 bases, with 13 bases between. CDR3 DNA: TGTGCCAGCAGACGGACCCGGGGGGAGCAGTTCTTC. Its translation is CASRRTRGEQFF.

The chain combines TRBV15 with TRBJ1-5, with D possibly TRBD1 on 6 matching bases. V was shortened by 1 base and J by 4 bases, with 11 bases between the two germline ends. Germline CDR1 reads LNHNV; CDR2 reads YYDKDF (reference sequence). The length of the CDR3 is 15 residues. The CDR3, as DNA: TGTGCCACCAGCAGAGGGGGGCAGGAGAATCAGCCCCAGCATTTT. This encodes CATSRGGQENQPQHF.

The gene calls are TRBV19 and TRBJ1-5, with a weak D call TRBD1 (5 bases). Germline V lookup: CDR1 LNHDA, CDR2 SQIVND (reference sequence). Deletions cut 3 bases from V and 1 base from J, with 10 bases between. The CDR3 runs 15 residues. CDR3 nucleotides: TGTGCCAGTAGTATTGTGGGGGGAAGCAATCAGCCCCAGCATTTT. It codes for CASSIVGGSNQPQHF.

This chain links TRBV4-1 with TRBJ1-1, with a possible D match to TRBD1 (6 bases). The CDR3 is 16 amino acids. V was shortened by 0 bases and J by 1 base, with 12 bases between the two germline ends. Germline V gene sequence: CDR1 MGHRA, CDR2 YSYEKL. CDR3 nucleotides: TGCGCCAGCAGCCAAGATCTGGGGGCCGCGAACACTGAAGCTTTCTTT. As protein: CASSQDLGAANTEAFF.